What follows are 17 T cell receptor beta chains derived from one specimen sequenced in a study of post-analysis software for immune sequencing data. Findings and caveats of the study: Included in a set of four or five TRBV segments more frequent in patients than controls were TRBV5-6, TRBV5-1 and TRBV20-1.

The authors incorporated unique molecular identifiers into the TCR beta cDNA libraries. TCRdb ran MiXCR on the PCR reads and lists one entry per CDR3 protein. The repertoire consists of a few hundred thousand distinct CDR3 sequences, with 30% to 40% occurring once and the leading ten covering less than 6%. No antigen is known for these receptors. Specimen: blood. These receptors all come from a girl under 18 with multiple sclerosis.

This clonotype occurred a few times. CDR3: CASSSLLTGTENEKLFF. CDR3 DNA: TGCGCCAGCAGCTCCCTTTTAACCGGGACAGAAAATGAAAAACTGTTTTTT. This chain joins TRBV5-1 and TRBJ1-4; 7 nucleotides agree with TRBD1. CDR3 length: 17 residues. J gave up 5 bases and V 3 bases, and 13 bases lay outside the gene matches. Germline loops: CDR1 SGHRS, CDR2 YFSETQ.

The rearrangement joins TRBV20-1 to TRBJ2-1; 10 bases align to TRBD2. V lost 5 bases to trimming and J lost 5 bases; unmatched junction nucleotides: 6. This CDR3 region has 14 residues. The germline CDR1 and CDR2 sequences are DFQATT and SNEGSKA (reference sequence). The DNA of the CDR3 is TGCAGTGCTGGTTCTAGCGGGGGCCACAATGAGCAGTTCTTC. Protein product: CSAGSSGGHNEQFF.

The V gene is TRBV6-5, the J gene TRBJ2-5; D may be TRBD1 or TRBD2 (6 bases each). This CDR3 has 13 residues. Trimming stripped 7 bases from V and 1 base from J, with 10 bases between. The germline V gene encodes CDR1 MNHEY and CDR2 SVGAGI. The CDR3 DNA reads TGTGCCAGCATAGGAGGGGGCCAAGAGACCCAGTACTTC. It specifies CASIGGGQETQYF.

The chain combines TRBV20-1 with TRBJ1-1; tentatively, D is TRBD1 (6 bases). Germline V gene sequence: CDR1 DFQATT, CDR2 SNEGSKA (reference sequence). V lost 4 bases, J lost 4 bases, and 13 bases lay in between. This CDR3 is built from 13 residues. CDR3 nucleotide sequence: TGCAGTGCTAAGGGGGATAGAGGCACTGAAGCTTTCTTT. This sequence encodes CSAKGDRGTEAFF.

The J gene is TRBJ1-2, the V gene TRBV29-1; a possible D gene is TRBD1 (5 bases). Germline V gene data show CDR1 as SQVTM and CDR2 as ANQGSEA. Deletions cut 2 bases from V and 5 bases from J, with 12 bases between. This CDR3 is 13 amino acids long. This CDR3 is CSVESRGSYGYTF. The DNA of the CDR3 is TGCAGCGTTGAATCGAGGGGCAGTTATGGCTACACCTTC.

The chain carries TRBV5-1 and TRBJ1-2; D perhaps matches TRBD1 (5 bases). Germline V gene sequence: CDR1 SGHRS, CDR2 YFSETQ. CDR3 length equals 14 residues. Trimming removed 6 bases from V and 5 bases from J, with 17 bases in between. CDR3 loop: CASTRAGNSYGYTF. As DNA, the CDR3 is TGCGCCAGCACTCGGGCAGGGAACAGTTATGGCTACACCTTC. Full variable domain (outside the CDR3, taken from reference TRBV5-1 and TRBJ1-2): KAGVTQTPRYLIKTRGQQVTLSCSPISGHRSVSWYQQTPGQGLQFLFEYFSETQRNKGNFPGRFSGRQFSNSRSEMNVSTLELGDSALYLCASTRAGNSYGYTFGSGTRLTVV.

Comment on this clonotype: Its ends do not fully match the called genes, so a read error is possible. The chain has TRBV5-1 and TRBJ2-1; 14 bases are shared with TRBD2. This CDR3 contains 17 residues. Germline V gives CDR1 SGHRS, CDR2 YFSETQ. The chain's CDR3 is CASSLGLAGASYNEQFF. The DNA of the CDR3 is TGTGCCAGCAGCTTGGGACTAGCGGGGGCTTCCTACAATGAGCAGTTCTTC.

V is TRBV20-1 and J is TRBJ2-2; 7 bases align to TRBD2. CDR1 and CDR2 (germline): DFQATT, SNEGSKA (reference sequence). This CDR3 is built from 14 residues. V dropped 6 bases and J dropped 0; count of bases not matched to a gene: 4. The CDR3 spells CSAKGGANTGELFF. Written as DNA, the CDR3 is TGCAGTGCAAAGGGAGGGGCGAACACCGGGGAGCTGTTTTTT.

The chain links TRBV6-5 to TRBJ1-6; D may be TRBD1 (6 bases). Germline V gives CDR1 MNHEY, CDR2 SVGAGI. The CDR3 consists of 12 residues. V was shortened by 4 bases and J by 14 bases, with 12 bases between the two germline ends. The CDR3: CASSFDRGALHF. The CDR3 bases are TGTGCCAGCAGTTTTGATAGGGGGGCCCTCCACTTT.

The rearrangement joins TRBV5-1 to TRBJ1-1; unclear D gene. V lost 1 base, J lost 0 bases, and 7 bases lay in between. Per germline, CDR1 SGHRS and CDR2 YFSETQ. The CDR3 totals 14 residues. CDR3: CASSLTQLNTEAFF. The CDR3 DNA sequence: TGCGCCAGCAGCTTGACACAGTTGAACACTGAAGCTTTCTTT. The full variable domain, with the rest looked up from reference TRBV5-1 and TRBJ1-1, is KAGVTQTPRYLIKTRGQQVTLSCSPISGHRSVSWYQQTPGQGLQFLFEYFSETQRNKGNFPGRFSGRQFSNSRSEMNVSTLELGDSALYLCASSLTQLNTEAFFGQGTRLTVV.

This clonotype turned up a few times. The rearrangement joins TRBV27 to TRBJ2-5, with a tentative D call TRBD1 (6 bases). This CDR3 is built from 14 residues. Trimming cost V 8 bases and J 1 base, with 14 bases left between them. Germline assignment: CDR1 MNHEY and CDR2 SMNVEV (reference sequence). Here the CDR3 reads CASGPTGLQETQYF. CDR3 sequence (DNA): TGTGCCAGCGGACCGACAGGACTCCAAGAGACCCAGTACTTC.

In regard to this clonotype: Compared with germline, one end of the junction differs, possibly owing to a read error. This chain connects TRBV7-2 to TRBJ1-5; possible D gene TRBD1, 5 bases. Germline CDR1 and CDR2: SGHTA and FQGNSA. The CDR3 sequence is 14 residues long. The CDR3 DNA follows: TGCGCCAGCAGCTTGGCCCCAGGGAACCAGCCCCAGCATTTT. This translates into CASSLAPGNQPQHF.

This chain joins TRBV20-1 and TRBJ1-1, with D perhaps matching TRBD1 (5 bases). The CDR3 runs to 12 residues. V lost 6 bases and J lost 4, with 12 bases in between. Germline CDR1 and CDR2: DFQATT and SNEGSKA (reference sequence). CDR3: CSALRGGTEAFF. The CDR3 coding sequence is TGCAGTGCCCTAAGGGGAGGCACTGAAGCTTTCTTT.

This clonotype was picked up a small number of times. In DNA form, the CDR3 reads TGTGCCAGCAGCTTGGACGGGACCCCCTACAATGAGCAGTTCTTC. Encoded protein: CASSLDGTPYNEQFF. V is TRBV5-5 and J is TRBJ2-1; D is possibly TRBD1 or TRBD2 (5 bases each). The V end lost 0 bases, the J end lost 2 bases, and 9 bases lay between the germline ends. The CDR3 extends over 15 amino acids. Germline V gene data show CDR1 as SGHKS and CDR2 as YYEKEE (reference sequence).

This clonotype occurred a few times. The rearrangement links TRBV6-1 to TRBJ2-5; D remains unclear. Germline CDR1 is MNHNS and CDR2 is SASEGT. The CDR3 consists of 14 residues. V lost 1 base, J lost 3 bases, and 9 bases lay in between. CDR3 nucleotide sequence: TGTGCCAGCAGTGAAGGTCTGGTGGAAGAGACCCAGTACTTC. Its translation is CASSEGLVEETQYF.

V is TRBV5-4 and J is TRBJ1-1; D not resolved. Germline V gene lookup returns CDR1 SGHNT and CDR2 YYREEE (reference sequence). The length of the CDR3 is 13 residues. Trimming stripped 5 bases from V and 4 bases from J, with 12 bases between. CDR3 residues: CASSQQRGTEAFF. DNA for the CDR3: TGTGCCAGCAGTCAACAGAGAGGCACTGAAGCTTTCTTT.

The chain is built from TRBV6-1 and TRBJ2-5; 11 bases line up with TRBD1. The CDR3 totals 17 residues. Germline V gene data show CDR1 as MNHNS and CDR2 as SASEGT. The J segment lost 0 bases and the V segment lost 7 bases, leaving 10 bases of the junction unmatched. DNA of the CDR3: TGTGCCAGCACCTCGAGCCGGACAGGGGGCTACCAAGAGACCCAGTACTTC. Translated, it gives CASTSSRTGGYQETQYF.